Presented here are 16 T cell receptor beta chains from one specimen sequenced in a study of T cell changes during pregnancy in multiple sclerosis. Data came from immunoSEQ multiplex PCR; TCRdb stores just in-frame clones and leaves some out. This table has about 36,000 clones, roughly nine tenths appearing once. Material: CD4+ T cells from peripheral blood mononuclear cells, obtained after pregnancy. These TCRs come from a female donor in good health, enrolled as a control in a pregnancy study.

This chain links TRBV7-2 with TRBJ2-1; TRBD1 matches at 10 bases. The CDR3 consists of 16 residues. Germline CDR1 and CDR2: SGHTA and FQGNSA. The junction had 6 bases not matched to a gene; V was cut back by 2 bases and J by 5 bases. The CDR3 nucleotides read TGTGCCAGCAGCTTATTTATGGGACAGGGGAACAATGAGCAGTTCTTC. Translating gives CASSLFMGQGNNEQFF.

The V call is TRBV5-1, the J call TRBJ2-1, with 7 positions matching TRBD2. Germline values: CDR1 SGHRS, CDR2 YFSETQ. This CDR3 comprises 15 residues. V was pared by 0 bases and J by 3 bases, with 3 bases of the junction left unmatched. In DNA form, the CDR3 reads TGCGCCAGCAGCTTGGGACTAGCCGTCTACAATGAGCAGTTCTTC. Translating it yields CASSLGLAVYNEQFF. The complete variable domain, with remaining parts taken from reference TRBV5-1 and TRBJ2-1, reads KAGVTQTPRYLIKTRGQQVTLSCSPISGHRSVSWYQQTPGQGLQFLFEYFSETQRNKGNFPGRFSGRQFSNSRSEMNVSTLELGDSALYLCASSLGLAVYNEQFFGPGTRLTVL.

This rearrangement joins TRBV5-4 to TRBJ1-5, with TRBD1 matching over 9 bases. Germline CDR1 reads SGHNT; CDR2 reads YYREEE (reference sequence). The CDR3 loop spans 15 amino acids. The V segment lost 5 bases and the J segment 7 bases; nucleotides outside the gene matches: 10. CDR3 amino acids: CASSPYRGLWQPQHF. As DNA, the CDR3 is TGTGCCAGCAGTCCATACAGGGGGCTGTGGCAGCCCCAGCATTTT.

This rearrangement joins TRBV5-6 to TRBJ1-2; TRBD1 aligns across 7 bases. The ends lost 4 bases at V and 0 bases at J; junction bases unmatched: 6. Germline V gene sequence: CDR1 SGHDT, CDR2 YYEEEE. CDR3 length: 15 residues. The DNA for the CDR3 is TGTGCCAGCAGCCCCGTGGGACAGCCTAACTATGGCTACACCTTC. Translated: CASSPVGQPNYGYTF.

This rearrangement joins TRBV5-1 to TRBJ2-1, with TRBD2 identical over 7 bases. The CDR3 contains 16 residues. V lost 5 bases, J lost 5 bases, and 13 bases stayed unmatched. Germline CDR1 reads SGHRS; CDR2 reads YFSETQ. CDR3 sequence reads: CASRKSLGTNNNEQFF. The CDR3 DNA reads TGCGCCAGCAGGAAGAGCTTAGGGACTAATAACAATGAGCAGTTCTTC.

The chain has TRBV19 and TRBJ2-7; the D is unclear. The CDR3 consists of 15 residues. V was trimmed by 7 bases and J by 6 bases, leaving 22 bases between them. Germline lookup yields CDR1 LNHDA and CDR2 SQIVND (reference sequence). For the CDR3, the DNA is TGTGCCAGTACCCCGGCCGGCGGCGAATATGTCGAGCAGTACTTC. Protein: CASTPAGGEYVEQYF.

The chain employs TRBV6-1 and TRBJ2-3, with 11 bases aligning to TRBD2. The CDR3 consists of 20 residues. V gave up 2 bases and J gave up 0 bases; unmatched junction bases: 13. Germline CDR1 and CDR2: MNHNS and SASEGT. The CDR3 region has the DNA TGTGCCAGCAGTGAATGGGGAACTAGCGGGAGAATGGGAAGCACAGATACGCAGTATTTT. It specifies CASSEWGTSGRMGSTDTQYF.

The chain couples TRBV30 to TRBJ2-7; 7 nucleotides agree with TRBD1. V trimming: 5 bases; J trimming: 7 bases; junction bases outside the gene matches: 11. The germline CDR1 and CDR2 sequences are GTSNPN and SVGIG (reference sequence). This CDR3 has 13 amino acids. Written as DNA, the CDR3 is TGTGCCTGGGACAGGGTCCAGTTTAGGGAGCAGTACTTC. The encoded protein is CAWDRVQFREQYF.

This chain links TRBV28 with TRBJ2-3; the D gene is possibly TRBD1 (5 bases). Germline CDR1 is MDHEN and CDR2 is SYDVKM. V gave up 2 bases and J gave up 1 base, with 10 bases separating them. The length of the CDR3 is 15 residues. The DNA for the CDR3 is TGTGCCAGCAGTTTAAGGGGCCCCCGCACAGATACGCAGTATTTT. It yields the protein CASSLRGPRTDTQYF.

V usage is TRBV11-2 and J usage is TRBJ1-5; TRBD1 matches 7 bases. With 0 bases clipped from V and 1 base from J, the junction kept 0 bases outside the gene matches. This CDR3 region has 15 residues. Germline loops: CDR1 SGHAT, CDR2 FQNNGV. The CDR3 DNA follows: TGTGCCAGCAGCTTAGACAGGGGGAGCAATCAGCCCCAGCATTTT. It translates to CASSLDRGSNQPQHF.

The CDR3 nucleotides are TGCGCCAGCACCCCCCAAGGACAGAGCTCCTACAATGAGCAGTTCTTC. Its translation is CASTPQGQSSYNEQFF. This chain uses TRBV5-1 with TRBJ2-1; D is possibly TRBD1 (6 bases). The CDR3 is 16 amino acids. Germline V gene lookup returns CDR1 SGHRS and CDR2 YFSETQ. V was pared by 6 bases and J by 0 bases, with 16 bases between.

The chain carries TRBV7-8 and TRBJ2-2, with 8 bases identical to TRBD1. The germline CDR1 and CDR2 sequences are SGHVS and FQNEAQ. V lost 4 bases and J lost 4; bases outside the gene matches: 8. The CDR3 consists of 16 residues. Here the CDR3 DNA reads TGTGCCAGCAGCTCCGACCCAGGGGGCGGCACCGGGGAGCTGTTTTTT. Translating it yields CASSSDPGGGTGELFF.

V gene TRBV11-3 combines with J gene TRBJ2-3; TRBD2 matches 7 bases. Per germline, CDR1 SGHNT and CDR2 YENEEA. After removal of 5 bases from V and 1 base from J, the junction contained 3 bases not matched to a gene. The CDR3 spans 14 residues. The CDR3 sequence is CASSHSGRTDTQYF. In DNA form, the CDR3 reads TGTGCCAGCAGCCATAGCGGGCGCACAGATACGCAGTATTTT.

The J gene is TRBJ1-2, the V gene TRBV5-4; D not certain. Per germline, CDR1 SGHNT and CDR2 YYREEE (reference sequence). V was shortened by 0 bases and J by 8 bases, with 14 bases between the two germline ends. The CDR3 sequence is 14 residues long. The CDR3 protein is CASSLEVAVAGYTF. DNA of the CDR3: TGTGCCAGCAGCTTGGAGGTGGCAGTAGCAGGCTACACCTTC.

The V and J genes are TRBV5-1 and TRBJ2-5, with a tentative D call TRBD2 (5 bases). Germline loops: CDR1 SGHRS, CDR2 YFSETQ. This CDR3 spans 15 amino acids. Trimming cost V 0 bases and J 2 bases, with 11 bases left between them. The CDR3 loop is CASSLGVAPQETQYF. In DNA form, the CDR3 reads TGCGCCAGCAGCTTGGGCGTAGCGCCGCAAGAGACCCAGTACTTC.

The V call is TRBV4-1, the J call TRBJ2-1; 10 positions agree with TRBD1. The CDR3 spans 16 residues. Germline V gives CDR1 MGHRA, CDR2 YSYEKL. V shed 4 bases and J 6 bases; nucleotides not matched to a gene: 9. The CDR3 spells CASSPRDRGLFNEQFF. In DNA, the CDR3 is TGCGCCAGCAGCCCTCGAGACAGGGGGCTTTTCAATGAGCAGTTCTTC.